The 20 T cell receptor beta chains reported below all come from one sample, sequenced in a study of T cells after somatic rescue of genetic block. Assay used: immunoSEQ multiplex PCR; TCRdb lists only in-frame clones, some missing. The sample has approximately 14,000 clones, roughly 71% seen once. Sequenced input: peripheral blood mononuclear cells (PBMCs). Source of these receptors: a man aged 18 to 29.

CDR3 sequence (DNA): TGCAGCGTTGACGACTCCACCGGGGAGCTGTTTTTT. Protein product: CSVDDSTGELFF. The rearrangement joins TRBV29-1 to TRBJ2-2; D unclear. This CDR3 is built from 12 residues. Per the germline V gene, CDR1 is SQVTM and CDR2 is ANQGSEA. V lost 3 bases, J lost 4 bases, and 6 bases lay in between.

This clone was seen only once. The genes are TRBV5-1 and TRBJ2-5; the match to TRBD2 covers 7 bases. Germline trimming cut 4 bases from V and 2 bases from J; bases unmatched to any gene: 8. Germline V gene lookup returns CDR1 SGHRS and CDR2 YFSETQ. This CDR3 contains 15 residues. CDR3 amino acids: CASSLLAGGQETQYF. CDR3 coding DNA: TGCGCCAGCAGCCTGTTAGCGGGTGGACAAGAGACCCAGTACTTC.

This chain connects TRBV21-1 to TRBJ2-1. TRBV21-1 counts as a pseudogene. The CDR3 length is 8 residues. For the CDR3, the DNA is TGTGCCAGCAGCGAGCAGTTCTTC. Residues: CASSEQFF.

The chain links TRBV28 to TRBJ2-3; no reliable D call. The germline CDR1 and CDR2 sequences are MDHEN and SYDVKM. The CDR3 has 12 amino acids. Trimming took 6 bases from V and 11 from J, leaving 15 bases between them. The CDR3 spells CASSVGPIGQYF. CDR3 in DNA: TGTGCCAGCAGCGTAGGGCCTATTGGGCAGTATTTT.

This chain joins TRBV10-3 and TRBJ1-6, with D possibly matching TRBD1 (6 bases). Trimming left V 10 bases short and J 6 bases short, with 10 bases between. This CDR3 region has 12 residues. Germline CDR1 is ENHRY and CDR2 is SYGVKD. CDR3 sequence reads: CATEGVNSPLHF. The CDR3 DNA sequence: TGTGCCACCGAGGGGGTTAATTCACCCCTCCACTTT.

This rearrangement joins TRBV27 to TRBJ1-2; D gene unclear. The CDR3 consists of 14 residues. Deletions cut 7 bases from V and 4 bases from J, with 16 bases between. Germline V gives CDR1 MNHEY, CDR2 SMNVEV (reference sequence). CDR3 protein: CASNPLGDGYGYTF. CDR3 nucleotide sequence: TGTGCCAGCAACCCATTAGGAGACGGCTATGGCTACACCTTC.

Concerning this clone: This sequence may be a read error, since a much larger clone differs from it by one base. This CDR3 is also generated by other DNA sequences in the sample. The chain recombines TRBV11-1 with TRBJ1-4, with a weak D call TRBD1 (5 bases). Germline loops: CDR1 SGHAT, CDR2 FQDESV (reference sequence). The CDR3 contains 13 residues. The CDR3 protein is CASSLDQGDKLFF. The CDR3 bases are TGCGCCAGCAGCTTAGACCAGGGTGACAAACTGTTTTTT.

The chain uses TRBV11-2 and TRBJ1-5; 7 nucleotides line up with TRBD1. V lost 5 bases and J lost 4; bases outside the gene matches: 5. The germline CDR1 and CDR2 sequences are SGHAT and FQNNGV. The CDR3 loop spans 14 amino acids. The chain's CDR3 is CASSGQQGNQPQHF. The CDR3, as DNA: TGTGCCAGCAGCGGCCAACAGGGGAATCAGCCCCAGCATTTT.

This clone was detected only a few times. The V and J genes are TRBV5-1 and TRBJ2-2; D not resolved. V lost 0 bases, J lost 4 bases, and 7 bases lay in between. CDR3 size: 14 residues. Germline-derived CDR1 and CDR2 are SGHRS and YFSETQ. CDR3 residues: CASSLAGLTGELFF. As DNA, the CDR3 is TGCGCCAGCAGCTTGGCCGGGCTCACCGGGGAGCTGTTTTTT.

CDR3 nucleotide sequence: TGTGCCAGTACCCTAAGGGGGGGCAGGAGCACCATATATTTT. Translated: CASTLRGGRSTIYF. V gene TRBV19 combines with J gene TRBJ1-3, with D perhaps matching TRBD1 (6 bases). The germline V and J ends were trimmed by 7 bases and 9 bases, with 19 bases remaining between them. Germline lookup yields CDR1 LNHDA and CDR2 SQIVND (reference sequence). The CDR3 has 14 amino acids.

The chain recombines TRBV19 with TRBJ1-2; 12 bases are shared with TRBD1. This CDR3 comprises 15 residues. Germline V lookup: CDR1 LNHDA, CDR2 SQIVND (reference sequence). V lost 6 bases to trimming and J lost 6 bases; unmatched junction nucleotides: 8. CDR3 in amino acids: CASRRGDRGPDGYTF. In nucleotides, the CDR3 is TGTGCCAGTAGAAGAGGGGACAGGGGGCCCGATGGCTACACCTTC.

This clone was observed once. J is TRBJ2-7 and V is TRBV19, with D perhaps TRBD2 (7 bases). CDR1 is LNHDA, CDR2 SQIVND, per germline (reference sequence). The V gene lost 5 bases and the J gene lost 2 bases, with 13 bases spanning the gap. The CDR3 spans 14 residues. The CDR3 bases are TGTGCCAGTAGTGGGGGGGCCGGACCCTACGAGCAGTACTTC. Protein: CASSGGAGPYEQYF.

The chain joins TRBV5-8 to TRBJ2-6; D gene ambiguous. Germline lookup yields CDR1 SGHTS and CDR2 YDEGEE. The CDR3 spans 15 residues. With 3 bases removed from V and 4 bases from J, the gap between germline ends came to 11 bases. The CDR3 bases are TGTGCCAGCAGCTATATGGGGTCGGGGGCCAACGTCCTGACTTTC. Translated, it gives CASSYMGSGANVLTF.

The rearrangement links TRBV30 to TRBJ1-1; maybe TRBD1 (5 bases). Germline CDR1 is GTSNPN and CDR2 is SVGIG (reference sequence). V was shortened by 0 bases and J by 10 bases, with 15 bases between the two germline ends. The CDR3 extends over 13 amino acids. This chain's CDR3 is CAWSVAVFRGAFF. In DNA, the CDR3 is TGTGCCTGGAGTGTAGCAGTTTTTAGGGGAGCTTTCTTT.

V usage is TRBV7-9 and J usage is TRBJ2-7; TRBD1 might be the D (5 bases). V was clipped by 1 base and J by 0 bases, with 16 bases between them. Looked up from germline, CDR1 is SEHNR and CDR2 is FQNEAQ (reference sequence). This CDR3 is built from 17 residues. The CDR3 sequence is CASSLDGTGHLSYEQYF. The CDR3, as DNA: TGTGCCAGCAGCTTAGACGGAACTGGACACCTCTCCTACGAGCAGTACTTC.

This chain joins TRBV5-5 and TRBJ2-2, with no clear D. Trimming cost V 1 base and J 6 bases, with 4 bases left between them. Germline V gene sequence: CDR1 SGHKS, CDR2 YYEKEE (reference sequence). The CDR3 runs 12 residues. The CDR3 loop reads CASSLTAGELFF. The CDR3 coding sequence is TGTGCCAGCAGCTTGACAGCCGGGGAGCTGTTTTTT.

The genes are TRBV6-1 and TRBJ2-5; perhaps TRBD1 as D (6 bases). The V and J ends lost 7 bases and 5 bases respectively, with 17 bases between them. The CDR3 is 14 residues long. CDR1 is MNHNS, CDR2 SASEGT, per germline. The CDR3 nucleotides are TGTGCCAGCACTCAGGGGCCTTTCGAGGAGACCCAGTACTTC. Its protein product is CASTQGPFEETQYF.

This CDR3 reads CASSWDRETEQYF. CDR3 DNA sequence: TGTGCCAGCAGTTGGGACAGGGAGACCGAGCAGTACTTC. This chain connects TRBV6-5 to TRBJ2-7, with 9 positions matching TRBD1. V was clipped by 4 bases and J by 6 bases; unmatched bases: 4. The germline V gene encodes CDR1 MNHEY and CDR2 SVGAGI. This CDR3 has 13 amino acids.

This chain connects TRBV10-2 to TRBJ2-1; tentative D call: TRBD1 (6 bases). This CDR3 comprises 13 residues. Germline V gene data show CDR1 as WSHSY and CDR2 as SAAADI. Trimming stripped 5 bases from V and 6 bases from J, with 11 bases between. This CDR3 is CASSLTGSNEQFF. In DNA form, the CDR3 reads TGCGCCAGCAGTTTGACAGGAAGCAATGAGCAGTTCTTC.

By share, this clone ranks as medium-sized. The V and J genes are TRBV5-4 and TRBJ2-7; 9 bases are shared with TRBD1. After removal of 3 bases from V and 3 bases from J, the junction contained 7 bases not matched to a gene. Germline CDR1 is SGHNT and CDR2 is YYREEE (reference sequence). This CDR3 has 15 amino acids. CDR3 sequence (DNA): TGTGCCAGCAGCTCGAGGGGACAGGGAATCTACGAGCAGTACTTC. It translates to CASSSRGQGIYEQYF.